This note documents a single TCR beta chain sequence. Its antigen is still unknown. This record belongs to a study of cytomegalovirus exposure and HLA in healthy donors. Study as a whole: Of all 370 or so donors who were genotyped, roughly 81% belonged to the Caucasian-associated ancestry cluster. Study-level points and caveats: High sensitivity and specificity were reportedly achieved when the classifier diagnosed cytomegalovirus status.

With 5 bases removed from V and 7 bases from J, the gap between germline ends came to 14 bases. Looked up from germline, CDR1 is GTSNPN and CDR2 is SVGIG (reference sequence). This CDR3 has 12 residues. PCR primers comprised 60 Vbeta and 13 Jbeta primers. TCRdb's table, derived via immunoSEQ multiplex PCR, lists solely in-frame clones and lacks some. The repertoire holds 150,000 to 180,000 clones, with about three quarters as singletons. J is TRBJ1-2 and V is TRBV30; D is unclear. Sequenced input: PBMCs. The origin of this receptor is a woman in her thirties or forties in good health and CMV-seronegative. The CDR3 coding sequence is TGTGCCTGGGAACAATACTCTAGTGGCTACACCTTC. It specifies CAWEQYSSGYTF.